The clone carrying this T cell receptor (beta chain) occurred a few times. Its antigen is not known. A J-beta primer mix and a sample-barcoded 5' primer were used in a second PCR of about 7 to 12 cycles. A template-switch adaptor containing 12 random nucleotides labeled each cDNA molecule. TCRdb processed the 5' RACE reads anew with MiXCR; each CDR3 protein has one entry. The sample yields approximately 1.5 million distinct CDR3 sequences, approximately 43% seen once. The CDR3 length is 15 residues. V dropped 0 bases and J dropped 2 bases, with 11 bases sitting between them. CDR1 and CDR2 (germline): SGDLS, YYNGEE. These data originate in a study of blood T cells in healthy people across ages. The study, taken as a whole, reports: Across the age range, TCR beta diversity per million T cells fell in a roughly linear way. In long-lived donors, naive CD4+ cell counts and diversity exceeded those of aged donors.

Drawn from each donor were 8.5 to 10 milliliters of peripheral blood. The TCR was taken from a woman aged 18-29 years in good health. The chain joins TRBV9 to TRBJ2-5; D assignment may be TRBD1 or TRBD2 (6 bases each). The sample comprised blood. CDR3 residues: CASSVGGGTQETQYF. The CDR3 DNA reads as TGTGCCAGCAGCGTAGGTGGCGGGACACAAGAGACCCAGTACTTC.